This TCR beta chain was retrieved from a study of blood T cell repertoires in COVID-19. At the level of the study: COVID-19 samples, acute and convalescent, were from the United States, Italy and Spain. PBMCs, B-cell-depleted T cells, or T cells provided the cDNA or gDNA that made up the material.

The CDR3 loop spans 16 amino acids. CDR1 and CDR2 from the germline V gene are KGHSH and LQKENI. The junction had 12 bases not matched to a gene; V was cut back by 4 bases and J by 3 bases. The repertoire was sequenced with immunoSEQ multiplex PCR; TCRdb's copy has only in-frame clones and lacks some. This sample has around 620,000 clones, with about 90% found just once. The rearrangement uses TRBV18 and TRBJ2-7; 7 bases match TRBD1. The origin of this receptor is a woman aged 18-35 years with acute or convalescent COVID-19. Source material: peripheral blood. CDR3 residues: CASSLISGTENYEQYF. DNA for the CDR3: TGTGCCAGCTCACTGATTTCCGGGACAGAAAACTACGAGCAGTACTTC.